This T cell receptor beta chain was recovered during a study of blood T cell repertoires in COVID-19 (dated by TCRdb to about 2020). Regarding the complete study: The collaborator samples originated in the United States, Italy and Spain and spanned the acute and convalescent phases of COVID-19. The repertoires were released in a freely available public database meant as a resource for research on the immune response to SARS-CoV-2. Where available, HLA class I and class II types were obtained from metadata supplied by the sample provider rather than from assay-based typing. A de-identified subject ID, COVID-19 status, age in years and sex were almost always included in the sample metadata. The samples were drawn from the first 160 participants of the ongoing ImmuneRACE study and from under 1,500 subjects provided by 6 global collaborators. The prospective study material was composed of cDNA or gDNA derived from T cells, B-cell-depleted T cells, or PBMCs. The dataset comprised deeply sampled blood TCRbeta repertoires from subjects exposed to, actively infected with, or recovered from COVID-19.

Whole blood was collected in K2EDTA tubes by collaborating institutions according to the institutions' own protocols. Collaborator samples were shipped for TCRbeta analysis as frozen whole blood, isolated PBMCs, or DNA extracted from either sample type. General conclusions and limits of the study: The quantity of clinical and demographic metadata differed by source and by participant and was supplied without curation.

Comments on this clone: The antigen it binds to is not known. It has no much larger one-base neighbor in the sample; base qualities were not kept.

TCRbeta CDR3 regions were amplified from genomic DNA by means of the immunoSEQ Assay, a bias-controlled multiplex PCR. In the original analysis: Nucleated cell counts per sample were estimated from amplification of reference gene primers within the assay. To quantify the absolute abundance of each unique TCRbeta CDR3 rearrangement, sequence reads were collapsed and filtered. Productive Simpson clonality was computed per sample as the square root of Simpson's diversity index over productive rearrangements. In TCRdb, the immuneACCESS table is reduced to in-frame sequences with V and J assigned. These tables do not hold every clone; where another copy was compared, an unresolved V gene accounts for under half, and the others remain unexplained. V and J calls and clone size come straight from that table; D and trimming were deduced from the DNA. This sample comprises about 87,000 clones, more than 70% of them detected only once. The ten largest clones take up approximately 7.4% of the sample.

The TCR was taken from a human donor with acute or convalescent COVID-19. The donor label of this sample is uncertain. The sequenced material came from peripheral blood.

The bases are TGTGCCAGCAGTTACTCCTGGGACAGCGGGTCTCAGCCCCAGCATTTT. This sequence encodes CASSYSWDSGSQPQHF. The sequence links TRBV6-2 or TRBV6-3 to TRBJ1-5, and TRBD1 aligns with 7 junction nucleotides. V is cut back by 0 bases and J by 6 bases, with 8 bases in the junction unmatched. Looking up the germline V gene yields CDR1 MNHEY and CDR2 SVGEGT. CDR3 length: 16 amino acids, cysteine to phenylalanine. Just the 48-base CDR3 DNA is kept, in frame starting at base 1.